This T cell receptor beta chain came from a study of cytomegalovirus exposure and HLA in healthy donors (dated by TCRdb to about 2017). Study-wide context: In an earlier analysis of 550 to 750 of the donors, 276 Gb of sequence data and just under 120 million unique TCR beta sequences from about 179 million T cells were reported. A later genetic analysis took genome-wide SNP genotypes for about 55% of the 666 donors and used that subset as a discovery cohort. An earlier analysis of approximately 640 of the donors applied high-throughput TCR beta sequencing to assess whether each TCR beta V gene segment acted as functional or pseudogenic. A later analysis re-analyzed previously published TCR beta repertoires from roughly 630 donors and added high-resolution HLA genotyping to study TCR occurrence patterns. About 280 gigabases of sequencing data and roughly 81 million unique TCR sequences made up an early release that covered some 640 HLA-typed donors. The genetic ancestry cluster associated with self-reported Caucasian donors included about four fifths of the 398 genotyped donors. Among approximately 370 genotyped donors of the cohort, an average of roughly 230,000 unique TCR beta nucleotide sequences was sequenced per donor, of which roughly 17% were non-productive. To predict cytomegalovirus infection status, the study combined high-throughput TCR immunosequencing, statistical association of individual TCRs with disease status, and machine learning. A handful of DR-DQ haplotypes were handled as single units for association and clustering because linkage in the cohort was strong. Donor age, sex, ethnicity and CMV serostatus were compiled together with the repertoire data. In the later analysis, no new phenotypic data were used to find candidate immune exposures; instead, reliance was placed on TCR beta sequences and their occurrence across donors. All discovery cohort repertoires had been generated on a single sequencing platform. The study aimed to test whether cataloging public T cell receptors could reveal signatures of past pathogen exposure. Class I and class II HLA loci were covered by the typing at four-digit resolution. The number of typed donors differed by locus: roughly 629-640 for A, B, C, DRB1 and DQB1; 522 for DQA1; 600 to 610 for DPA1; and some 450 for DPB1. A separate validation cohort of 100 to 150 different subjects was used in addition to the roughly 670-subject first cohort. Using immunosequencing, the study profiled T cell repertoires from some 670 subjects and related those repertoires to cytomegalovirus serostatus. The study at large found these results: Compared with equally common non-associated chains, HLA-associated TCR beta chains in a later analysis were more clonally expanded and had lower generation probabilities. A cluster of highly shared sequence variants was judged likely to represent a technical artifact of the sequencing pipeline. Because counts were too low, some 17 rarely observed V segments, including chromosome 9 orphons, were excluded from the earlier analysis of around 590 of the donors. Several of the top co-occurrence clusters appeared to be linked to parvovirus B19, influenza, CMV and Epstein-Barr virus, according to a later analysis. An earlier analysis of around 540 of the donors showed that most TCR beta V segments appeared in productive rearrangements either about 87% or about 30% of the time, which broadly matched IMGT annotations. In a later analysis, around 15,000 TCR beta sequences were associated with specific HLA alleles at a false discovery rate of 0.05. Some IMGT-functional V segments, including TRBV6-2 and TRBV6-3, could not be told apart with the 87-base-pair reads, so those segments were excluded. Linkage disequilibrium might explain the correlated functional status among segregating V segments, but an unknown experimental factor could not be ruled out. In both the original and validation cohorts, the classifier was reported to diagnose cytomegalovirus status with high specificity and sensitivity. Strong co-occurrence of HLA alleles, especially DR and DQ, made assigning TCR associations to individual alleles difficult. A later genetic analysis reported fewer N-insertions in productive TCRs among donors in an Asian-associated ancestry cluster than the roughly 620-donor mean. HLA typing was unavailable for some donors at each locus, so association tests used only the typed subset. While some public TCRs were present in many individuals, most TCR sequences turned up only very rarely across donors. In a later analysis, most CMV-associated TCR beta chains were found to appear HLA-restricted, with HLA associations seemingly driven largely by CMV exposure. The presence/absence analyses assumed that sequencing depth was roughly uniform across donors, and that assumption may not be true. In the study, about 150 TCR beta chains were listed as associated with cytomegalovirus. In a later analysis, TCR association rates were found to vary across HLA loci, with the most associated TCRs seen for DRB1 alleles and the fewest for HLA-C alleles. For the cohort, immune exposure information was limited to CMV serostatus. This cohort had only TCR beta chains sequenced, and the lack of alpha or paired-chain data limited which features could be detected. V-gene and J-gene trimming of TCR beta chains was associated with a missense DCLRE1C variant in a later genetic analysis, and the association was replicated in an independent cohort. The authors suggested that the approach could potentially be extended to other disease states and immunological phenotypes. In vitro tests confirmed that three of the cytomegalovirus-associated TCR beta chains recognize cytomegalovirus antigens. A further reported finding was that TCR beta sequences accurately predicted the HLA-A and HLA-B alleles for most subjects in the first cohort.

The CDR3 sequence holds 15 residues, the cysteine and phenylalanine included. The sequence is cut down to CDR3 DNA, 45 bases in frame from base 1. The germline V gene gives CDR1 as SQVTM and CDR2 as ANQGSEA. V and J are truncated by 4 bases and 4 bases respectively, leaving an intervening sequence of 20 bases. About this clone itself: Which antigen it targets is not known. The sample holds no much larger clone one base away, and base qualities are not on file.

The cohort consisted of approximately 690 healthy bone marrow donors. At the time of sampling, every cohort member was nominally healthy, though immune exposures that went unrecorded were likely present. The donor was CMV seronegative and belonged to the group of 352 seronegative cohort members. A peripheral blood sample was provided by each donor, and peripheral blood mononuclear cells were used for TCR beta sequencing. The Qiagen DNeasy Blood Extraction Kit was used to extract genomic DNA from the blood cell samples. The library was obtained by the immunoSEQ multiplex PCR assay. For the multiplex PCR, a mixture combining 60 forward primers for TCR Vbeta segments and 13 reverse primers for TCR Jbeta segments was used. A multiplex PCR assay on genomic DNA amplified the CDR3 region of rearranged TCR beta genes. The amplified TCR beta libraries were sequenced on the Illumina HiSeq System as 87-base-pair reads. Per the source publication's procedure: A later analysis counted about 80 million unique TCR beta chains across the 666 repertoires, and around 9.9 million of these chains were shared by at least two donors. Raw reads were error-corrected and collapsed into unique sequences by a nearest-neighbor algorithm in which closely related sequences were merged to remove PCR and sequencing errors. CDR3 sequences were aligned to IMGT reference sequences to assign V, D and J gene segments. For a sequence to be retained, a match of at least six nucleotides to both a V gene segment and a J gene segment was required. A rearrangement counted as productive if the CDR3 had no stop codons and remained in frame with V and J, and every other rearrangement counted as non-productive. CDR3 was defined by IMGT convention, running from the second conserved V-encoded cysteine to the conserved J-encoded phenylalanine. In an earlier analysis of 500 to 650 of the donors, sequences lacking an unambiguous match to a single V gene segment were excluded. An earlier analysis of 587 of the donors classified V segments as functional when productive rearrangements were above 56.7% and as segregating when the standard deviation between donors was above 5%. A statistical classification framework was developed to diagnose cytomegalovirus status using the catalog of TCR beta chain sequences. In a later analysis, TCR nucleotide sequences were compared against IMGT/GENE-DB human TR gene sequences so that V and J genes could be assigned. A later analysis assigned CDR3 sequences and most-parsimonious VDJ recombination scenarios with the TCRdist pipeline. In a later analysis, every TCR beta chain was defined by the combination of its CDR3 amino acid sequence and its V-gene family, and reads without a unique V-gene family were dropped. As a way to deal with suspected cross-contamination and a sequencing artifact, a later analysis dropped under 600 nucleotide sequences that were highly shared and had low generation probability. In a later analysis, a clonal expansion index for each public chain was calculated from normalized within-repertoire ranks of inferred template counts. Generation probabilities in a later analysis came from a VDJ recombination model fitted to out-of-frame rearrangements, and those results were checked against IGoR. A later analysis scored TCR-TCR, TCR-HLA and TCR-CMV co-occurrence with hypergeometric tests, applying a repertoire-size bias correction to TCR pairs. A later analysis estimated false discovery rates by permuting HLA or CMV assignments 20 times. A later analysis grouped co-occurring TCRs with DBSCAN, adding TCRdist sequence similarity when clustering within HLA-allele-positive subsets. For co-occurrence clustering, repertoires with fewer than 30,000 or more than 120,000 public chains were excluded, along with roughly 5 repertoires with anomalous nucleotide sharing. The source is immuneACCESS, and TCRdb retained only in-frame sequences with V and J called. Part of the clones is not carried over; for the studies checked, unresolved V genes explain less than half of this, and the remainder is unexplained. The V and J calls and clone size are taken from that table; D and trimming were inferred from the DNA. This sample has 85,000 to 120,000 clones in its table, and over 75% of those were observed once. The ten largest clones capture roughly 3.9% of the sample.

The clonotype originates from a man in his sixties in good health and CMV-seronegative. The sequenced sample was PBMCs. The chain links TRBV29-1 with TRBJ2-7; no D gene call is confident. The CDR3 in this case is CSVVLIGSRNYEQYF. The DNA sequence reads TGCAGCGTTGTATTGATTGGAAGCAGGAATTACGAGCAGTACTTC.